This record concerns one TCR beta chain sequence. The sample belongs to a study of CD8 T cells in Susac syndrome. Study-level information: Patients with Susac syndrome were therapy-naive, taking corticosteroids, with some also receiving intravenous immunoglobulin, or taking intravenous immunoglobulin alone at the time their blood was drawn.

Random hexamers were used to reverse transcribe about 0.45 to 1 ug of RNA. Multiplex immunoSEQ PCR targeted 54 Vbeta and 13 Jbeta TCR beta segments. MiXCR, run by TCRdb on the immunoSEQ multiplex PCR reads, gives a single entry per CDR3 protein. The sample records a few hundred thousand distinct CDR3 sequences, about 94% being singletons. The CDR3 covers 15 residues. CDR1 is SNHLY, CDR2 FYNNEI, per germline. V lost 5 bases to trimming and J lost 4 bases; unmatched junction nucleotides: 4. The TCR was taken from a human donor with Susac syndrome. This sequence joins TRBV2 and TRBJ2-1, with 11 bases identical to TRBD2. The material sequenced was CD4+ T cells from PBMCs. The CDR3 here is CASSILAGDYNEQFF. CDR3 in DNA: TGTGCCAGCAGTATACTAGCGGGGGATTACAATGAGCAGTTCTTC.